A selection of T cell receptor beta chains follows, all from one sample in a study of beta chain features in type 1 diabetes. Sequencing used immunoSEQ multiplex PCR; TCRdb keeps in-frame clones, though not all of them. The table has under 400,000 clones, around 13% seen once; the top ten hold around 0.0099%. Sequenced: naive CD4+ T cells from blood. The receptors derive from a woman aged 18-35 years with type 1 diabetes. Each CDR3 is given with its conserved first and last residue. D genes are given only for firm matches. A row's size may be missing; if present it is once, few, many or a size class.

j_call clone_size v_call d_call cdr3_nt cdr3_aa
TRBJ2-1 . TRBV28 . TGTGCCAGCAGTTTATGGGAGGAGCAGTTCTTC CASSLWEEQFF
TRBJ2-7 . TRBV29-1 TRBD2 TGCAGCGTGGCGGGGGGCTACGAGCAGTACTTC CSVAGGYEQYF
TRBJ2-2 . TRBV18 . TGTGCCAGCTCACCACCTTCTGCGGGTGCCGGGGAGCTGTTTTTT CASSPPSAGAGELFF
TRBJ1-2 few TRBV15 . TGTGCCACCAGCAGAGCCCCACAACCGACAGGAAACTATGGCTACACCTTC CATSRAPQPTGNYGYTF
TRBJ2-1 few TRBV7-9 . TGTGCCAGCAGCCCCGATTGGGGTAGCGGTAACAATGAGCAGTTCTTC CASSPDWGSGNNEQFF
TRBJ2-7 few TRBV13 . TGTGCCAGCAGCCCCTCCTGGACACTCAGCTCCTACGAGCAGTACTTC CASSPSWTLSSYEQYF
TRBJ2-7 few TRBV30 TRBD1 TGTGCCTGGAGTATCGGACAGGGTATGGGTGAGCAGTACTTC CAWSIGQGMGEQYF
TRBJ2-1 few TRBV14 TRBD2 TGTGCCAGCACCCAAGTAGGGACTAGCGTCATTTTTCCGTTCTTC CASTQVGTSVIFPFF
TRBJ1-4 . TRBV18 . TGTGCCAGCTCACCCCAGGGAGGAGAAAAACTGTTTTTT CASSPQGGEKLFF
TRBJ2-7 . TRBV27 TRBD2 TGTGCCAGCAGTTGGAGGACTAGCGGCCCGAACGAGCAGTACTTC CASSWRTSGPNEQYF
TRBJ2-5 . TRBV5-6 TRBD2 TGTGCCAGCAGCTCGACGACTAGCGGGGGAGAGACCCAGTACTTC CASSSTTSGGETQYF
TRBJ2-1 . TRBV30 TRBD2 TGTGCCTGGAGTGCATTTCGTACTAGCGGGAGCTACAATGAGCAGTTCTTC CAWSAFRTSGSYNEQFF
TRBJ2-1 few TRBV29-1 . TGCAGCGTACTCGGTGAACCCTACAATGAGCAGTTCTTC CSVLGEPYNEQFF
TRBJ2-5 few TRBV11-2 TRBD1 TGTGCCAGCAGCTTCGGGACAGGGGTAGAGACCCAGTACTTC CASSFGTGVETQYF
TRBJ2-1 few TRBV25-1 TRBD2 TGTGCCAGCAGTGTCAATAGCGGGAGTCTGCGGAATGAGCAGTTCTTC CASSVNSGSLRNEQFF
TRBJ1-5 . TRBV6-5 . TGTGCCAGCAGTTACCGTCAGGGCAATCAGCCCCAGCATTTT CASSYRQGNQPQHF
TRBJ1-2 . TRBV27 . TGTGCCAGCAGCTCGGAGGGACGGGGCTACACCTTC CASSSEGRGYTF
TRBJ1-2 few TRBV9 TRBD1 TGTGCCAGCAGCGTAGCGCAGGGGGTTAACTATGGCTACACCTTC CASSVAQGVNYGYTF
TRBJ2-7 few TRBV28 . TGTGCCAGCAGCTCTAGCGGACAGGGTGCCTACGAGCAGTACTTC CASSSSGQGAYEQYF
TRBJ1-1 . TRBV25-1 TRBD1 TGTGCCAGCAGTGACTCCGGGACAGCGACTGAAGCTTTCTTT CASSDSGTATEAFF
TRBJ2-7 few TRBV30 . TGTGCCTGGAGTGCAGGGGTAACAGGGACGCCCTTCGAGCAGTACTTC CAWSAGVTGTPFEQYF
TRBJ1-2 . TRBV19 . TGTGCCAGCAGACCCCCCGAGAGGGTGTGGTGGGGCTACACCTTC CASRPPERVWWGYTF
TRBJ2-1 . TRBV10-3 TRBD1 TGTGCCATCACCACAGGGGAAATCTACAATGAGCAGTTCTTC CAITTGEIYNEQFF
TRBJ1-1 . TRBV30 TRBD1 TGTGCCTGGACCTCACCGTTGACAGGGAGCACTGAAGCTTTCTTT CAWTSPLTGSTEAFF
TRBJ2-4 . TRBV4-3 . TGCGCCAGCAGCCAAGAGGGGCATACACTAGCCAAAAACATTCAGTACTTC CASSQEGHTLAKNIQYF
TRBJ2-1 few TRBV11-2 TRBD2 TGTGCCAGCAGCCCCCTCGCGGGGGACTCCTACAATGAGCAGTTCTTC CASSPLAGDSYNEQFF
TRBJ2-5 . TRBV30 TRBD2 TGTGCCTGGAGTGCCGTCGCGGGACTAGCGGTTCAAGAGACCCAGTACTTC CAWSAVAGLAVQETQYF
TRBJ2-7 few TRBV14 TRBD1 TGTGCCAGCAGCGGACAACCGGGACAGGTGACCTACGAGCAGTACTTC CASSGQPGQVTYEQYF
TRBJ1-5 few TRBV7-9 TRBD1 TGTGCCAGCAGCTCAGGACAGGGTTGGAATCAGCCCCAGCATTTT CASSSGQGWNQPQHF
TRBJ2-5 few TRBV5-1 . TGCGCCAGCAGCTTGGGTCAGATCCAAGAGACCCAGTACTTC CASSLGQIQETQYF
TRBJ1-5 few TRBV2 . TGTGCCAGCAGGGGCCCAGGTACAGGCGGGCCCCAGCATTTT CASRGPGTGGPQHF
TRBJ1-2 . TRBV6-6 . TGTGCCAGCATCCGGGGCCGGGAGTATAATGGCTACACCTTC CASIRGREYNGYTF
TRBJ1-2 few TRBV4-1 TRBD1 TGCGCCAGCAGCCAAGCGGAAGGGACAGGGGGACTAACCTTTAACTATGGCTACACCTTC CASSQAEGTGGLTFNYGYTF
TRBJ2-2 . TRBV7-6 . TGTGCCAGCAGCCCCGTCCCCGGGGAGCTGTTTTTT CASSPVPGELFF
TRBJ2-4 . TRBV10-3 . TGTGCCATCAGAGGGGATCGTAGCATTCAGTACTTC CAIRGDRSIQYF
TRBJ2-1 . TRBV30 . TGTGCCTGGAGTTATTTCTCGGCGCGGGAGCAGTTCTTC CAWSYFSAREQFF
TRBJ2-6 . TRBV29-1 . TGCAGCGTCTCCTCTGGGGCCAACGTCCTGACTTTC CSVSSGANVLTF
TRBJ2-1 few TRBV19 . TGTGCCAGTAGTGGGCGGGATGGTTCCTACAATGAGCAGTTCTTC CASSGRDGSYNEQFF
TRBJ1-6 . TRBV4-3 TRBD1 TGCGCCAGCAGGGTAACCTCGGGACAGGGACTAGCGCCCCTCCACTTT CASRVTSGQGLAPLHF
TRBJ1-1 few TRBV29-1 . TGCAGCGTTGAGGGGGGGATGAACACTGAAGCTTTCTTT CSVEGGMNTEAFF
TRBJ2-7 . TRBV7-9 TRBD1 TGTGCCAGCAGCTCCGGGACAGGGGAATACGAGCAGTACTTC CASSSGTGEYEQYF
TRBJ2-1 . TRBV18 . TGTGCCAGCTCACCTAGAAGCTCCTACAATGAGCAGTTCTTC CASSPRSSYNEQFF
TRBJ2-3 . TRBV19 . TGTGCCAGTAGTATTAGCGGCACAGATACGCAGTATTTT CASSISGTDTQYF
TRBJ1-2 . TRBV10-3 TRBD1 TGTGCCATCAGGGGAGGACAGGACTATGGCTACACCTTC CAIRGGQDYGYTF
TRBJ2-1 few TRBV15 TRBD2 TGTGCCACCAGCAGTTCGGGACTAGGGTCCTACAATGAGCAGTTCTTC CATSSSGLGSYNEQFF
TRBJ2-7 . TRBV7-2 . TGTGCCAGCAGCTGGCAGGGAAAATACGAGCAGTACTTC CASSWQGKYEQYF
TRBJ2-1 . TRBV19 . TGTGCCAGTACGTCCTACAATGAGCAGTTCTTC CASTSYNEQFF
TRBJ1-2 . TRBV19 . TGTGCCAGTACCCCATGGGGCAGCTATGGCTACACCTTC CASTPWGSYGYTF
TRBJ2-7 few TRBV18 TRBD1 TGTGCCAGCTCCTCGGACAGGGGACACGAGCAGTACTTC CASSSDRGHEQYF
TRBJ2-4 few TRBV18 . TGTGCCAGCTCCTCAAAGCGCGAGTACAACGAAAACATTCAGTACTTC CASSSKREYNENIQYF
TRBJ1-1 . TRBV29-1 . TGCAGCGTCCCCACGATCCAGGGTCGTGCTTTCTTT CSVPTIQGRAFF